This T cell receptor beta chain was profiled in a study of blood T cells in healthy people across ages. A sample-barcoded 5' primer and a J-beta primer mix were used in a second PCR of roughly 7 to 11 cycles. A single record per CDR3 protein comes from TCRdb applying MiXCR to the 5' RACE reads. The table records 550,000 to 700,000 distinct CDR3 sequences, about 25% of them present only once. Germline assignment: CDR1 KGHDR and CDR2 SFDVKD. There are 18 residues in the CDR3. Trimming removed 3 bases at V and 0 bases at J, with 19 bases between. The genes are TRBV24-1 and TRBJ1-1; D gene unclear. This clonotype originated in a woman aged 70-85 years in good health. Sequencing input: blood. DNA for the CDR3: TGTGCCACCAGTGATCCCACCTATTTGGCTCCCATGAACACTGAAGCTTTCTTT. It yields the protein CATSDPTYLAPMNTEAFF.